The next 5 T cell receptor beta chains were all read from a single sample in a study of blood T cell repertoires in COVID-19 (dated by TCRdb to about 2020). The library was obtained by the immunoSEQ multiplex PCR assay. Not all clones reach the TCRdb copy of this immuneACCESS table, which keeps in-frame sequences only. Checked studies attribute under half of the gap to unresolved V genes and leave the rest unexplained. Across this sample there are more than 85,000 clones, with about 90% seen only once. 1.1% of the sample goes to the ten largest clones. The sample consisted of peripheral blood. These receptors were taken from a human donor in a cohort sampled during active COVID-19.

Written as DNA, the CDR3 is TGTGCCAGCAGCTTAGGCACAACCAGTAATGAAAAACTGTTTTTT. Residues: CASSLGTTSNEKLFF. This rearrangement joins TRBV7-9 to TRBJ1-4; D ambiguous. Trimming took off 1 base at V and 4 bases at J, with 10 bases between the two ends. CDR1 and CDR2 (germline): SEHNR, FQNEAQ (reference sequence). The CDR3 has 15 amino acids.

The CDR3 is CASSTWDTNEQYF. The CDR3 bases are TGTGCCAGCAGCACATGGGACACAAACGAGCAGTACTTC. The gene calls are TRBV9 and TRBJ2-7, with D maybe TRBD1 (6 bases). The CDR3 is 13 residues long. From germline, CDR1 is SGDLS and CDR2 YYNGEE. With 4 bases removed from V and 5 bases from J, the gap between germline ends came to 13 bases.

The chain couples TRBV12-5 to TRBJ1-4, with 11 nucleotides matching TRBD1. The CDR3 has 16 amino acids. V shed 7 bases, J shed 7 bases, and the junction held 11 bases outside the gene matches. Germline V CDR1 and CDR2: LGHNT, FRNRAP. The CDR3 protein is CASANFPGTGGEKLFF. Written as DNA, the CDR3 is TGTGCTAGTGCCAATTTCCCCGGGACAGGGGGTGAAAAACTGTTTTTT.

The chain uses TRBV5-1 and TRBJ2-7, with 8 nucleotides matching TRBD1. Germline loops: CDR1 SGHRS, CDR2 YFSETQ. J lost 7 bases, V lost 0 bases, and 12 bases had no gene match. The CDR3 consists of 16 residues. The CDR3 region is CASSLDLRDRPWEQYF. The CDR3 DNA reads TGCGCCAGCAGCTTGGATCTACGGGACAGGCCTTGGGAGCAGTACTTC.

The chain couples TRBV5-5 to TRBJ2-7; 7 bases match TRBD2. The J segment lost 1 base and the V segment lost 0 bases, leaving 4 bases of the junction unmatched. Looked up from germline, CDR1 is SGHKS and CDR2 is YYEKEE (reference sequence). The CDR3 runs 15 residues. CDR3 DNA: TGTGCCAGCAGCTTGGTGGCTAGCGGTTCCTACGAGCAGTACTTC. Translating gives CASSLVASGSYEQYF.